Detailed here is one TCR beta chain. What it recognizes is unknown. CDR1 is SGDLS and CDR2 is YYNGEE in the germline V gene. V gave up 3 bases and J gave up 0 bases, with 15 bases separating them. The CDR3 contains 16 residues. The data are from a study of T cell responses to AZD1222 COVID-19 vaccine. Study-level results: White British ancestry dominated among donors, who included more females, and clonal diversity was possibly underestimated. Repertoires were obtained only post-peak T cell response.

Data came from immunoSEQ multiplex PCR; TCRdb stores just in-frame clones and leaves some out. The data contain some 150,000 clones, roughly 90% of them seen just once; the ten biggest clones take up under 3.5%. Sequenced material: peripheral blood, taken on day 0 of AZD1222 vaccination. The V gene is TRBV9, the J gene TRBJ2-5, with a tentative D call TRBD2 (6 bases). The receptor was derived from an adult in good health. The CDR3: CASSAGTGGYQETQYF. CDR3 in DNA: TGTGCCAGCAGCGCCGGGACTGGGGGGTACCAAGAGACCCAGTACTTC.